The 4 T cell receptor beta chains presented below share a single source sample, sequenced in a study of siplizumab effects on memory and regulatory T cells. Sequencing used immunoSEQ multiplex PCR; TCRdb keeps in-frame clones, though not all of them. Counted here are roughly 100,000 clones, 85% to 95% occurring once; the ten biggest clones make up less than 0.35%. The sequenced sample consisted of CD4+ T cells sorted from blood. These receptors were collected from a human donor in good health.

The V gene is TRBV18, the J gene TRBJ2-7; D is possibly TRBD2 (6 bases). This CDR3 has 14 amino acids. V gave up 2 bases and J gave up 6 bases, with 14 bases separating them. Germline V gene lookup returns CDR1 KGHSH and CDR2 LQKENI. CDR3 sequence (DNA): TGTGCCAGCTCACCAACTTCCCTGGGAGGCGAGCAGTACTTC. Encoded protein: CASSPTSLGGEQYF.

The rearrangement joins TRBV2 to TRBJ1-2; D is perhaps TRBD1 (5 bases). The CDR3 contains 13 residues. Germline V gene sequence: CDR1 SNHLY, CDR2 FYNNEI. Trimming took off 8 bases at V and 7 bases at J, with 17 bases between the two ends. The chain's CDR3 is CASGREGTTGYTF. As DNA, the CDR3 is TGTGCCAGCGGCCGGGAGGGGACGACTGGCTACACCTTC.

The chain has TRBV6-1 and TRBJ1-5; D is possibly TRBD1 (5 bases). The CDR3 sequence is 15 residues long. The ends were cut back, 6 bases at V and 1 base at J, with 13 bases in the middle. Germline loops: CDR1 MNHNS, CDR2 SASEGT. The CDR3 sequence: CASRRDSTSNQPQHF. DNA for the CDR3: TGTGCCAGCAGACGAGACAGTACAAGCAATCAGCCCCAGCATTTT.

The chain combines TRBV27 with TRBJ1-1, with a possible D match to TRBD1 (6 bases). Germline V lookup: CDR1 MNHEY, CDR2 SMNVEV (reference sequence). CDR3 size: 13 residues. V was clipped by 6 bases and J by 8 bases, with 16 bases between them. DNA for the CDR3: TGTGCCAGCAGGCCGACAGGCCGGGGGGAAGCTTTCTTT. Translation: CASRPTGRGEAFF.